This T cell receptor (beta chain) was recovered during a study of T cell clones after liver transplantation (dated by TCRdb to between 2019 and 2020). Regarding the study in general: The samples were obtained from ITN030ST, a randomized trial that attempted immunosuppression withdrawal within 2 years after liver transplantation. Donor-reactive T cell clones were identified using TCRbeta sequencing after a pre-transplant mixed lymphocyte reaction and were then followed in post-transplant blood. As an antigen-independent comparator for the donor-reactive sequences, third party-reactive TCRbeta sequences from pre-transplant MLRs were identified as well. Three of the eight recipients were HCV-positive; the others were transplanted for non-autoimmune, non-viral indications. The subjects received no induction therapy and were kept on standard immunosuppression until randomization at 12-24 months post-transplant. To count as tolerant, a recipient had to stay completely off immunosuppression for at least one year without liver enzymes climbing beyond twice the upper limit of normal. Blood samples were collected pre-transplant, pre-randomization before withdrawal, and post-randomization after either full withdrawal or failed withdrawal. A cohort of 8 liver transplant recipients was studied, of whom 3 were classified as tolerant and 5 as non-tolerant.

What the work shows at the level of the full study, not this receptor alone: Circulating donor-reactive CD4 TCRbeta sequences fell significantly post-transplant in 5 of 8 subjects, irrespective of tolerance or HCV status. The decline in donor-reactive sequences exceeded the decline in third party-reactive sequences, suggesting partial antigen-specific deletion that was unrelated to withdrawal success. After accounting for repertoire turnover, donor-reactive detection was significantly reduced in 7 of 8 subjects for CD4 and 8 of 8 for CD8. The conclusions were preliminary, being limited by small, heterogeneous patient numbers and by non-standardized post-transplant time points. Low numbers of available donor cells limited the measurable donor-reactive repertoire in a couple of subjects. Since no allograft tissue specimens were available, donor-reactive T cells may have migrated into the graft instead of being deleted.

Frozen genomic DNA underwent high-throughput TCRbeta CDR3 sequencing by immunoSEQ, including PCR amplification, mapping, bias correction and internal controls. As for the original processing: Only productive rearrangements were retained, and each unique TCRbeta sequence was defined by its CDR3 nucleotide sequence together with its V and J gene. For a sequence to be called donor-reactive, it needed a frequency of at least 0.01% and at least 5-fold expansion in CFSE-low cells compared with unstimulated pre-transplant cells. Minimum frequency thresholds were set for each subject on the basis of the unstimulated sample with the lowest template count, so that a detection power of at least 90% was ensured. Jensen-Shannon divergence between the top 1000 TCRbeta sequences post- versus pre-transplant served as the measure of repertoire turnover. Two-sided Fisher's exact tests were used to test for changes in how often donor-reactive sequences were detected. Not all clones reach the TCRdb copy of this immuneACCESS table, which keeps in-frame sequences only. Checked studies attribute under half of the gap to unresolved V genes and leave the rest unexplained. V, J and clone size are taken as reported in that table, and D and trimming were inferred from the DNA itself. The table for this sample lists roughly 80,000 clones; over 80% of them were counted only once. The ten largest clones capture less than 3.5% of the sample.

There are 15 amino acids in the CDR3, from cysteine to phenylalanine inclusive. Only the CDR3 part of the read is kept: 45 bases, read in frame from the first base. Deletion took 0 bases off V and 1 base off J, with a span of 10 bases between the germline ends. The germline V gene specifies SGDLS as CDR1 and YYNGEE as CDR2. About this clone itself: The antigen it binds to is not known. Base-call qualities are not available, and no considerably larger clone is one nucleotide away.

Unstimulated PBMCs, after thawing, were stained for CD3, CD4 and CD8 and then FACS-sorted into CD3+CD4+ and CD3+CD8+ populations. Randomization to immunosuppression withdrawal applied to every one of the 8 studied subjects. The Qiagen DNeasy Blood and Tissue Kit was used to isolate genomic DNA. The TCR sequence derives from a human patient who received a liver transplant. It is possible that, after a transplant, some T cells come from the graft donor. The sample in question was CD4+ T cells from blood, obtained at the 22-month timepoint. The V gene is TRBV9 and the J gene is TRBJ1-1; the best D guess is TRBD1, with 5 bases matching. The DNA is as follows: TGTGCCAGCAGCGTAGTTGACAGCGGGAACACTGAAGCTTTCTTT. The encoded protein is CASSVVDSGNTEAFF.